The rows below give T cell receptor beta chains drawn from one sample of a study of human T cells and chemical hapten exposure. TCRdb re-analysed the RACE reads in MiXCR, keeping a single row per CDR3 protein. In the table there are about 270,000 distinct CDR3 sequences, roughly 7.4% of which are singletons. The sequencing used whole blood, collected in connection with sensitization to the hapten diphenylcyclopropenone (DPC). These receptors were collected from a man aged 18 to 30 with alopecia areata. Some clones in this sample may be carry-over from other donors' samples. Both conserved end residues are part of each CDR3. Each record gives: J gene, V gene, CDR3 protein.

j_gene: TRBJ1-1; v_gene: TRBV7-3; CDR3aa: CASSTTGGTEAFF
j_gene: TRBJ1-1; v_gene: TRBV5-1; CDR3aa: CASSVDPNTEAFF
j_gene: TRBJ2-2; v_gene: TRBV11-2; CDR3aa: CASSPLRGRRPGELFF
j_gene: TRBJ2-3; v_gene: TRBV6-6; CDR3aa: CASSYLEGYTGTDTQYF
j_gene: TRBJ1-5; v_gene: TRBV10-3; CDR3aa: CAIRGTVQQPQHF
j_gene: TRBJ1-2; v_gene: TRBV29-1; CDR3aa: CSAEGQGQTNYGYTF
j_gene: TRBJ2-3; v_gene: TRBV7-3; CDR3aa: CASSLVGGRWGSSTDTQYF
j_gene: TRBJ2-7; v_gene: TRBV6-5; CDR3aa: CASSYLLRKYEQYF
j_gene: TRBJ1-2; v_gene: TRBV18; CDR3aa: CASSIAEANYGYTF
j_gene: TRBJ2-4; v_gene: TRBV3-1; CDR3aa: CASSQGVLAKNIQYF
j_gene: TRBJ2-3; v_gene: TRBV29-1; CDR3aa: CSVPNRGGGSGGTQYF
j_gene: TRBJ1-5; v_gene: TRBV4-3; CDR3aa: CASSQDRGYQPQHF
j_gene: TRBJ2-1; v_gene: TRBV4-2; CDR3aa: CASTMRERGTYNEQFF
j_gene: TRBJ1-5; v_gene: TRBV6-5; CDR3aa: CASSLGINNQPQHF
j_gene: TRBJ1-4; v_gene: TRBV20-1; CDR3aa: CSASSRINEKLFF
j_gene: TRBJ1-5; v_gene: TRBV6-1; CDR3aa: CASIPGQSNQPQHF
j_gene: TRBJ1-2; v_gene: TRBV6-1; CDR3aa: CASSEALSYGYTF
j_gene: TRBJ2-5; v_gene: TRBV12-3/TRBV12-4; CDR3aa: CASSPGEAEAEETQYF
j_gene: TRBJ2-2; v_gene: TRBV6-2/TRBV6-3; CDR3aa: CASSRAGGSGELFF
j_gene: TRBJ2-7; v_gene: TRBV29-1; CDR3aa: CSAQGPTYEQYF
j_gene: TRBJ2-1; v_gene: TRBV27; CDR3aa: CASSFVGTTFYNEQFF
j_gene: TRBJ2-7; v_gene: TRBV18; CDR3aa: CASSPPPGQRYIPDYEQYF
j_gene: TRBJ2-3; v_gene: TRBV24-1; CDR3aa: CATSVGRGLLEDTQYF
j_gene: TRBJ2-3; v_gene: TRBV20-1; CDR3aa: CSARATRTDTQYF
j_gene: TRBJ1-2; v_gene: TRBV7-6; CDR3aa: CASSLGTGGWSNYGYTF
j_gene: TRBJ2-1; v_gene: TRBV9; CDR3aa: CASSPIRTSGGPFSYNEQFF
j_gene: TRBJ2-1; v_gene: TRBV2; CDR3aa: CASSSLAGGHNEQFF
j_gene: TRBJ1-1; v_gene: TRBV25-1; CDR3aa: CASSEPDRNTEAFF
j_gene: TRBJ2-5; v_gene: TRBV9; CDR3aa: CASSVAQNQETQYF
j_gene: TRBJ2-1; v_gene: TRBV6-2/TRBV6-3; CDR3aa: CASSHGASGGYNEQFF
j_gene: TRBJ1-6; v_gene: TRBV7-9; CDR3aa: CASSPPEGDTNSPLHF
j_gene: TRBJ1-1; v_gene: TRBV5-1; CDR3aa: CASSGIQGATEAFF
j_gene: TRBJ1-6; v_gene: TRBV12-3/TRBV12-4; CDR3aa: CASSLAGGARTPLYF
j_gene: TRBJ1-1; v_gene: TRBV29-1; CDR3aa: CSVVKRGTDTEAFF
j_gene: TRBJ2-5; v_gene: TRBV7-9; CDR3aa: CASSPPPRSSVSRRQETQYF
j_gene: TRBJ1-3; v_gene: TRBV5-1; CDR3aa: CASSTGTSSGNTIYF
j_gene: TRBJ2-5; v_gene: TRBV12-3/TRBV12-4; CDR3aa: CASSLGWQVQETQYF
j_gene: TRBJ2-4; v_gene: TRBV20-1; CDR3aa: CSASWTVVIAKNIQYF
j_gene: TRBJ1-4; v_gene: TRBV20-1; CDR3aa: CSARDGGRISGKLFF
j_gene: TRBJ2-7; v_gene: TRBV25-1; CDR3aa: CASGAGLTYEQYF
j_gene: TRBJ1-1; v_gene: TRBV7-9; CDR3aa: CASSLAGETEAFF
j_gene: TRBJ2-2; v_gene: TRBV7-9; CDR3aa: CASSLALGGGTGELFF
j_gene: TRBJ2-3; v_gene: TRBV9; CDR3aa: CASSVGRRLAVTDTQYF
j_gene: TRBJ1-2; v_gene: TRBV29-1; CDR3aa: CSVYSANYGYTF
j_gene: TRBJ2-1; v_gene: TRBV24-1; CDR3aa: CATSDSDGVSEQFF
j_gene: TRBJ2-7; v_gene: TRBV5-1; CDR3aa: CASSLPRDRVNEQYF
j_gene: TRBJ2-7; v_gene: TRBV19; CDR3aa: CASTKQGDPIYEQYF
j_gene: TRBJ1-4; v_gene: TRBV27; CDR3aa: CATQGQLHEKLFF
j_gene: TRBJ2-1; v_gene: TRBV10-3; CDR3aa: CAISDVLRGRYNEQFF
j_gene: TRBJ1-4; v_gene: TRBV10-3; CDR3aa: CAISPGPQYLFF
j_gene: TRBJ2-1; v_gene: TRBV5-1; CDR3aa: CASSWSGGALNEQFF
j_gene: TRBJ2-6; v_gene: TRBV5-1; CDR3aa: CASSRISGSGANVLTF
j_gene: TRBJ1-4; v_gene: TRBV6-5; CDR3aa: CASSYNAGGTEKLFF
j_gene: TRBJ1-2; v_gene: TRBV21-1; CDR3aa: CASSIIAGTESLF